The rows below give T cell receptor beta chains drawn from one sample of a study of T cells in Graves' hyperthyroidism and ophthalmopathy. MiXCR, applied by TCRdb to the multiplex PCR reads, yields one record per CDR3 protein. Of about 500,000 distinct CDR3 sequences listed, roughly 17% are singletons. Sequenced sample: blood. These receptors came from a woman aged 18-29 years with Graves' hyperthyroidism. CDR3s include the opening cysteine and the closing phenylalanine or tryptophan. A D gene is named only where the DNA matches it firmly. The listing skips clone size in some rows; elsewhere it reads once, few, many or a size class.

TRBV20-1	15	TRBJ2-4	NA	many	CSALDIDLTKNIQYF	TGCAGTGCTTTAGACATCGACTTAACCAAAAACATTCAGTACTTC
TRBV12-3/TRBV12-4	16	TRBJ2-2	TRBD2	many	CASSLGTRRNTGELFF	TGTGCCAGCAGTTTAGGGACTAGGCGGAACACCGGGGAGCTGTTTTTT
TRBV20-1	16	TRBJ2-1	TRBD2	many	CSAILFEPSLAGEQFF	TGCAGTGCTATTTTATTCGAGCCATCTTTAGCGGGAGAGCAGTTCTTC
TRBV7-9	14	TRBJ1-2	NA	NA	CASSLAPGMGSDTF	TGTGCCAGCAGCTTAGCCCCAGGGATGGGTAGCGACACCTTC
TRBV5-8	14	TRBJ1-5	NA	many	CASSLRQSDQPQHF	TGTGCCAGCAGCTTGCGACAGTCTGATCAGCCCCAGCATTTT
TRBV2	13	TRBJ2-1	NA	NA	CASSRDPKGEQFF	TGTGCCAGCAGCCGGGATCCGAAGGGAGAGCAGTTCTTC
TRBV9	16	TRBJ1-4	NA	few	CASSVATGSGNEKLFF	TGTGCCAGCAGCGTAGCTACAGGATCGGGTAATGAAAAACTGTTTTTT
TRBV7-2	15	TRBJ1-1	TRBD1	NA	CASSLGQAMNTEAFF	TGTGCCAGCAGCTTGGGACAGGCAATGAACACTGAAGCTTTCTTT
TRBV18	15	TRBJ1-3	NA	few	CASSPSSYSGNTIYF	TGTGCCAGCTCACCGAGTAGCTACTCTGGAAACACCATATATTTT
TRBV29-1	13	TRBJ2-5	NA	few	CSVYYGGVETQYF	TGCAGCGTGTATTACGGGGGAGTAGAGACCCAGTACTTC
TRBV19	13	TRBJ2-7	TRBD1	NA	CASSIGQGAEQYF	TGTGCCAGTAGTATAGGGCAGGGGGCCGAGCAGTACTTC
TRBV18	15	TRBJ1-3	NA	NA	CASSPSKAQGNTIYF	TGTGCCAGCTCACCAAGTAAGGCGCAAGGAAACACCATATATTTT
TRBV12-3/TRBV12-4	15	TRBJ1-4	NA	many	CASSLALGTNEKLFF	TGTGCCAGCAGTTTAGCGTTGGGGACGAATGAAAAACTGTTTTTT
TRBV29-1	13	TRBJ2-6	NA	NA	CSVRPSGANVLTF	TGCAGCGTCCGCCCCTCTGGGGCCAACGTCCTGACTTTC
TRBV7-2	14	TRBJ2-1	NA	many	CASSLLTGYNEQFF	TGTGCCAGCAGCTTATTAACGGGGTACAATGAGCAGTTCTTC
TRBV20-1	10	TRBJ2-3	NA	few	CSAYRDTQYF	TGCAGTGCTTATAGGGATACGCAGTATTTT
TRBV7-9	17	TRBJ2-7	NA	few	CASSRLPPGPITYEQYF	TGTGCCAGCAGCCGTTTACCCCCCGGACCGATCACCTACGAGCAGTACTTC
TRBV15	15	TRBJ2-5	NA	many	CATSRDKVSGETQYF	TGTGCCACCAGCAGAGATAAGGTCAGCGGGGAGACCCAGTACTTC
TRBV28	16	TRBJ2-5	NA	many	CASSTLTGDHQETQYF	TGTGCCAGCAGTACTCTGACAGGAGATCACCAAGAGACCCAGTACTTC
TRBV29-1	12	TRBJ2-5	NA	many	CSVGDNGETQYF	TGCAGCGTTGGGGACAACGGGGAGACCCAGTACTTC
TRBV2	14	TRBJ2-7	TRBD1	many	CASSERTGGGEQYF	TGTGCCAGCAGTGAAAGGACAGGGGGTGGGGAGCAGTACTTC
TRBV29-1	18	TRBJ2-3	TRBD2	NA	CSVPRTSGGTRGTDTQYF	TGCAGCGTCCCCAGGACTAGCGGAGGGACGCGTGGCACAGATACGCAGTATTTT
TRBV10-3	14	TRBJ1-1	TRBD1	many	CAISEDREGTEAFF	TGTGCCATCAGTGAGGACAGGGAGGGGACTGAAGCTTTCTTT
TRBV6-1	15	TRBJ2-5	TRBD2	many	CASSEQRGHQETQYF	TGTGCCAGCAGTGAACAGCGGGGCCACCAAGAGACCCAGTACTTC
TRBV5-1	16	TRBJ2-1	TRBD2	NA	CASSPTAGGFYNEQFF	TGCGCCAGCAGCCCCACAGCGGGGGGCTTTTACAATGAGCAGTTCTTC
TRBV24-1	17	TRBJ2-1	TRBD1	NA	CATSDRQGGRGNNEQFF	TGTGCCACCAGTGACCGACAGGGGGGCCGGGGAAACAATGAGCAGTTCTTC
TRBV11-2	16	TRBJ1-2	NA	few	CASSLDRQVGDYGYTF	TGTGCCAGCAGCTTAGATCGGCAGGTGGGCGACTATGGCTACACCTTC
TRBV7-2	14	TRBJ2-2	NA	many	CASSSDIYTGELFF	TGTGCCAGCAGCTCCGACATTTACACCGGGGAGCTGTTTTTT
TRBV2	14	TRBJ1-1	NA	NA	CASNGLKRNTEAFF	TGTGCCAGCAATGGGTTGAAAAGGAACACTGAAGCTTTCTTT
TRBV9	15	TRBJ1-2	NA	few	CASSAQITGRDGYTF	TGTGCCAGCAGCGCGCAGATTACAGGGAGGGATGGCTACACCTTC
TRBV7-2	14	TRBJ2-3	NA	NA	CASSLPGAGDTQYF	TGTGCCAGCAGCTTGCCAGGGGCTGGTGATACGCAGTATTTT
TRBV27	21	TRBJ2-1	TRBD2	many	CASSLFTFRPSGGALGNEQFF	TGTGCCAGCAGTTTATTTACATTTAGGCCTAGCGGGGGGGCCCTTGGCAATGAGCAGTTCTTC
TRBV27	17	TRBJ2-5	NA	many	CASSLLRDTREKETQYF	TGTGCCAGCAGTTTACTCCGGGACACGCGCGAAAAAGAGACCCAGTACTTC
TRBV5-5	16	TRBJ2-1	TRBD1	few	CASNPPQGAGGNEQFF	TGTGCCAGCAACCCCCCTCAGGGGGCGGGCGGGAATGAGCAGTTCTTC
TRBV15	14	TRBJ2-5	NA	many	CATSRRSDGETQYF	TGTGCCACCAGCAGACGCTCGGACGGGGAGACCCAGTACTTC
TRBV12-3/TRBV12-4	16	TRBJ2-7	NA	many	CASSLGPGGGRYEQYF	TGTGCCAGCAGTTTAGGCCCGGGCGGGGGCAGGTACGAGCAGTACTTC
TRBV10-1	10	TRBJ1-2	NA	few	CARPPYSYTF	TGCGCCAGGCCCCCTTATAGCTACACCTTC